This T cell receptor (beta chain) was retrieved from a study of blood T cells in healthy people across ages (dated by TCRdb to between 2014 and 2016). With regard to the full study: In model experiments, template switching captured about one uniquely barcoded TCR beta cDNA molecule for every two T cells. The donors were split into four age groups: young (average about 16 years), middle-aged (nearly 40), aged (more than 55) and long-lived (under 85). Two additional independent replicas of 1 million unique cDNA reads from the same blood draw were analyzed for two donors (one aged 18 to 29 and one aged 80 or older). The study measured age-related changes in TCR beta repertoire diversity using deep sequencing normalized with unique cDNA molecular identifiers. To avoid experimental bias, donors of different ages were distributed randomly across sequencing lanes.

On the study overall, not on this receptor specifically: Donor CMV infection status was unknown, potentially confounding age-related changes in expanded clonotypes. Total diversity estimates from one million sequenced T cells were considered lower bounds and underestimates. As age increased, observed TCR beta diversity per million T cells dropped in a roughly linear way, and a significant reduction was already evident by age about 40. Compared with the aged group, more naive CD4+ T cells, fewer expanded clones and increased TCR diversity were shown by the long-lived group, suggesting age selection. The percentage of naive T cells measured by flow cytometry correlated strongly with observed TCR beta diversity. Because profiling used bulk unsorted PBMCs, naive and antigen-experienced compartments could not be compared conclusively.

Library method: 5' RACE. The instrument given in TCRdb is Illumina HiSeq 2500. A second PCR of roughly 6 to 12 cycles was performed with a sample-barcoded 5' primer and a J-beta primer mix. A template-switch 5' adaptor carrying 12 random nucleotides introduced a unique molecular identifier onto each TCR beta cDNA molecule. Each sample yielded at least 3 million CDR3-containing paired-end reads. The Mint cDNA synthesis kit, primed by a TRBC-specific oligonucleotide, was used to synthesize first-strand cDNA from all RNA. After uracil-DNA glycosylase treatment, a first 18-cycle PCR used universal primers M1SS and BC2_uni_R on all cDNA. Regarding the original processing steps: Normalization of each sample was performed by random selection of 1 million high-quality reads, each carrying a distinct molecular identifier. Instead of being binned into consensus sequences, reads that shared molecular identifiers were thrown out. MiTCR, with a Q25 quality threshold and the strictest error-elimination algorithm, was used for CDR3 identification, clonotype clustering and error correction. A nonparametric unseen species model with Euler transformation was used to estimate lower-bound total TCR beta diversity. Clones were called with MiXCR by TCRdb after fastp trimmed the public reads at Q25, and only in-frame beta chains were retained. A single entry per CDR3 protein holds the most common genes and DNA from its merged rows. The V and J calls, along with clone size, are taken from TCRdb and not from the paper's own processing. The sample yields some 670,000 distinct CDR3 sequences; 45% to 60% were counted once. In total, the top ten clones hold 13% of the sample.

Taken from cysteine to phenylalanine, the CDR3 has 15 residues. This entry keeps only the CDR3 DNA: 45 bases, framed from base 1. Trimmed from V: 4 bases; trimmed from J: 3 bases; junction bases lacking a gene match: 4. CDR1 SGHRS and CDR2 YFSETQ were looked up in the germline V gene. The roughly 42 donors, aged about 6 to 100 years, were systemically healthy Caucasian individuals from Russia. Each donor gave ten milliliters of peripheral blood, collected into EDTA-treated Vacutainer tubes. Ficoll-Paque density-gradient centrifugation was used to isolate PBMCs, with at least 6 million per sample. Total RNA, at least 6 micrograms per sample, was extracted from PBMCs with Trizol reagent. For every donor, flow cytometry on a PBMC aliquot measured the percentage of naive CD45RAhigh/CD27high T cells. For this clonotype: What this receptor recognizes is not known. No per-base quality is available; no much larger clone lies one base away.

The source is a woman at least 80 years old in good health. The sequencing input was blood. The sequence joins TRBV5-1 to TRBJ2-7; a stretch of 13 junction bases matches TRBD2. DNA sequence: TGCGCCAGCAGCCAGGGACTAGCGGGACTCTACGAGCAGTACTTC. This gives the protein CASSQGLAGLYEQYF.